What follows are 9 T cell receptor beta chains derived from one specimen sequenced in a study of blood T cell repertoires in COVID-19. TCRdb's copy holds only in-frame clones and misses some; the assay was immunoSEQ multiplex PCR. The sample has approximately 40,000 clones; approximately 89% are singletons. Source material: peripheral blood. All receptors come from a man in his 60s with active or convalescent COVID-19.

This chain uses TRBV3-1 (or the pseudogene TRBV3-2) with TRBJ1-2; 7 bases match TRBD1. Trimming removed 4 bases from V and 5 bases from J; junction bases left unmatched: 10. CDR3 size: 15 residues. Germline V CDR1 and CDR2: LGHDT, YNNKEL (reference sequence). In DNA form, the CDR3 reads TGTGCCAGCAGCCCCGTCCGGGACAGCGCTTATGGCTACACCTTC. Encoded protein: CASSPVRDSAYGYTF.

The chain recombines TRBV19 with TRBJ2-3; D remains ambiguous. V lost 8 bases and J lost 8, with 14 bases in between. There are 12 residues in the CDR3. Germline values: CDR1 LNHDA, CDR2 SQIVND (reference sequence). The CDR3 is CASGPPSVTQYF. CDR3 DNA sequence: TGTGCCAGTGGCCCTCCTAGTGTTACGCAGTATTTT.

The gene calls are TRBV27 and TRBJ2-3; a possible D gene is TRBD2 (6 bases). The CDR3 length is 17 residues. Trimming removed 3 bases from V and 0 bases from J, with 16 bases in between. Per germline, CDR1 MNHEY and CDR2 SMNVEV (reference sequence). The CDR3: CASSFQTGGTSTDTQYF. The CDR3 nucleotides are TGTGCCAGCAGTTTTCAAACGGGCGGGACTAGCACAGATACGCAGTATTTT.

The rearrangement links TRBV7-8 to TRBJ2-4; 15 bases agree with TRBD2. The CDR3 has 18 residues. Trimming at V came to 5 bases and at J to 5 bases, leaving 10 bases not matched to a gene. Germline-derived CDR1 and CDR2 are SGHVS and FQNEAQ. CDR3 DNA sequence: TGTGCCAGCAGCGCGGCCGGGACTAGCGGGAGGAGGGAAAACATTCAGTACTTC. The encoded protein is CASSAAGTSGRRENIQYF.

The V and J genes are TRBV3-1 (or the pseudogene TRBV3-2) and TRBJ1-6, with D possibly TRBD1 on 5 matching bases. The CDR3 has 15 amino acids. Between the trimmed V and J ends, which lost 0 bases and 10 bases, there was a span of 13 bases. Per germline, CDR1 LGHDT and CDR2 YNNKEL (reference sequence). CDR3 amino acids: CASSQDWRGGSPLHF. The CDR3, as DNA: TGTGCCAGCAGCCAAGATTGGAGGGGTGGATCACCCCTCCACTTT.

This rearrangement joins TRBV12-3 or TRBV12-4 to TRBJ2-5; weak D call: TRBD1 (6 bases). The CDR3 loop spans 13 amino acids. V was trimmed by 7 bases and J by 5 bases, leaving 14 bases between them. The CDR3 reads CASNKGGWETQYF. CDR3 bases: TGTGCCAGCAATAAAGGGGGTTGGGAGACCCAGTACTTC.

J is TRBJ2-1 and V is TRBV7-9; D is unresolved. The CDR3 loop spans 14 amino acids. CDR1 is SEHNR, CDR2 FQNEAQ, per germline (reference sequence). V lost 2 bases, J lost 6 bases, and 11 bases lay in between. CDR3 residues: CASSLLRPPNEQFF. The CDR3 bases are TGTGCCAGCAGCTTATTGAGGCCACCCAATGAGCAGTTCTTC.

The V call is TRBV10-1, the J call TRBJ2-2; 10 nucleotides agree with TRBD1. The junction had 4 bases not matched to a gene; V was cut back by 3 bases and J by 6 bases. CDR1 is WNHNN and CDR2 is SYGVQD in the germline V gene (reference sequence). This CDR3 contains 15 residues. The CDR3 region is CASSDLGQGAGELFF. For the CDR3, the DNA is TGCGCCAGCAGTGACCTCGGACAGGGGGCCGGGGAGCTGTTTTTT.

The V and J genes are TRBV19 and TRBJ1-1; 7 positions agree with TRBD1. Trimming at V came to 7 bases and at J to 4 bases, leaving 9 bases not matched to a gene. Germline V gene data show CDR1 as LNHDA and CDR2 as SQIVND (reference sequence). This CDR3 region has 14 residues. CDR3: CASTPGQLGTEAFF. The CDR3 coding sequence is TGTGCCAGTACCCCGGGACAGTTGGGCACTGAAGCTTTCTTT.